The sequence of this TCR beta chain was determined in a study of monozygotic twins with inflammatory bowel disease. The input for each TCR library was approximately 4,000 ng of total RNA. UMIs bearing a 6-nucleotide sample barcode were added through template switching. TCRdb reprocessed the 5' RACE reads and reports one entry per CDR3 protein, with no DNA. Listed are 300,000 to 350,000 distinct CDR3 sequences; approximately 2% falls within the top ten. Sequenced input: blood. This TCR was recovered from a human donor with ulcerative colitis or Crohn's disease, or a healthy co-twin of an affected twin (not recorded which).

The CDR3 loop is CASSRDSSGNTIYF. The rearrangement joins TRBV6-1 to TRBJ1-3; TCRdb's assignment of TRBD1 cannot be checked, as there is no DNA. The CDR3 is 14 residues long. Germline CDR1 is MNHNS and CDR2 is SASEGT.